Below are 31 T cell receptor beta chains sequenced from a single sample in a study of OX40 agonist ivuxolimab in advanced cancers. Repertoires were generated with immunoSEQ multiplex PCR, while TCRdb's copy carries only in-frame clones and drops some. The sample contains roughly 86,000 clones, approximately 90% of which appear only once. The starting material was CD4+ or CD8+ T cells sorted from blood, obtained in a trial of the OX40 agonist ivuxolimab. The receptors originated from an adult with an advanced solid tumor such as melanoma, head and neck, liver or kidney cancer.

The chain is built from TRBV7-9 and TRBJ2-3, with D hard to call. Trimming shortened V by 4 bases and J by 0 bases, and 14 bases separated the two germline ends. The CDR3 spans 16 residues. From germline, CDR1 is SEHNR and CDR2 FQNEAQ (reference sequence). CDR3: CASSSRLSPSTDTQYF. The CDR3 coding sequence is TGTGCCAGCAGCTCTCGACTTAGCCCTAGCACAGATACGCAGTATTTT.

The gene calls are TRBV7-2 and TRBJ1-2, with D perhaps TRBD1 (6 bases). Between the trimmed V and J ends, which lost 3 bases and 8 bases, there was a span of 16 bases. CDR1 is SGHTA and CDR2 is FQGNSA in the germline V gene. The CDR3 consists of 14 residues. CDR3 residues: CASSFLPGVEGYTF. The CDR3 DNA sequence: TGTGCCAGCAGCTTTCTGCCAGGGGTCGAGGGCTACACCTTC. Complete variable domain (other parts from reference TRBV7-2 and TRBJ1-2): GAGVSQSPSNKVTEKGKDVELRCDPISGHTALYWYRQSLGQGLEFLIYFQGNSAPDKSGLPSDRFSAERTGGSVSTLTIQRTQQEDSAVYLCASSFLPGVEGYTFGSGTRLTVV.

J is TRBJ1-5 and V is TRBV2; no reliable D call. The CDR3 is made up of 14 amino acids. Looked up from germline, CDR1 is SNHLY and CDR2 is FYNNEI. Trimming removed 1 base from V and 3 bases from J, with 7 bases in between. The chain's CDR3 is CASSEVEPNQPQHF. CDR3 bases: TGTGCCAGCAGTGAAGTGGAGCCCAATCAGCCCCAGCATTTT.

This chain uses TRBV7-2 with TRBJ2-7; D is unresolved. This CDR3 is built from 13 residues. With 5 bases removed from V and 5 bases from J, the gap between germline ends came to 13 bases. Germline V gene sequence: CDR1 SGHTA, CDR2 FQGNSA. Written as DNA, the CDR3 is TGTGCCAGCAGCACTGACCCACCCGACGAGCAGTACTTC. This encodes CASSTDPPDEQYF.

This sequence joins TRBV28 and TRBJ1-6, with unresolved D. Per germline, CDR1 MDHEN and CDR2 SYDVKM. The CDR3 runs 14 residues. With 2 bases removed from V and 5 bases from J, the gap between germline ends came to 7 bases. The CDR3 nucleotides are TGTGCCAGCAGTTTAGTGCATAATAATTCACCCCTCCACTTT. Translation gives CASSLVHNNSPLHF.

This clone was found once. The gene calls are TRBV29-1 and TRBJ2-7; D assignment may be TRBD1 or TRBD2 (5 bases each). The CDR3 loop spans 13 amino acids. V gave up 6 bases and J gave up 6 bases, with 18 bases separating them. The germline V gene encodes CDR1 SQVTM and CDR2 ANQGSEA. The CDR3 DNA reads as TGCAGCGTCGGGACCCGACTTACGGGCGAGCAGTACTTC. Residues: CSVGTRLTGEQYF.

The rearrangement uses TRBV19 and TRBJ2-2; D is unresolved. With 5 bases removed from V and 0 bases from J, the gap between germline ends came to 7 bases. This CDR3 is built from 14 residues. Germline CDR1 LNHDA, CDR2 SQIVND (reference sequence). The CDR3 protein is CASSWLTNTGELFF. DNA for the CDR3: TGTGCCAGTAGTTGGCTCACGAACACCGGGGAGCTGTTTTTT.

The rearrangement joins TRBV28 to TRBJ2-7; 7 bases match TRBD1. V lost 11 bases and J lost 7; bases outside the gene matches: 14. CDR3 length: 13 amino acids. Germline CDR1 and CDR2: MDHEN and SYDVKM. The CDR3 sequence is CAGSRTGVGEQYF. DNA for the CDR3: TGTGCCGGTTCCCGGACAGGAGTAGGAGAGCAGTACTTC.

V gene TRBV4-1 combines with J gene TRBJ2-7; tentatively, D is TRBD1 (5 bases). Germline CDR1 and CDR2: MGHRA and YSYEKL. The length of the CDR3 is 16 residues. V dropped 3 bases and J dropped 2 bases, with 17 bases sitting between them. In DNA form, the CDR3 reads TGCGCCAGCAGCCACGCGGCCGTAGACAGAACCTACGAGCAGTACTTC. It is translated as CASSHAAVDRTYEQYF.

The chain carries TRBV11-3 and TRBJ2-5; D might be TRBD2 (5 bases). Trimming pared 5 bases from V and 4 bases from J, leaving 14 bases between. Germline lookup yields CDR1 SGHNT and CDR2 YENEEA. This CDR3 region has 14 residues. CDR3 nucleotide sequence: TGTGCCAGCAGCAAGGACTTGAGAGGAGAGACCCAGTACTTC. The encoded protein is CASSKDLRGETQYF.

This sequence joins TRBV5-1 and TRBJ2-5, with D perhaps TRBD1 or TRBD2 (7 bases each). Looked up from germline, CDR1 is SGHRS and CDR2 is YFSETQ. The CDR3 runs to 15 residues. Trimming took 5 bases from V and 4 from J, leaving 18 bases between them. The CDR3: CASRGGGSYGETQYF. The CDR3 DNA follows: TGCGCCAGCAGAGGGGGCGGGAGTTACGGAGAGACCCAGTACTTC.

The chain employs TRBV30 and TRBJ1-1; possibly TRBD1 for D (6 bases). Germline V gives CDR1 GTSNPN, CDR2 SVGIG (reference sequence). The CDR3 is 14 residues long. V lost 3 bases to trimming and J lost 2 bases, with 13 bases between them. The chain's CDR3 is CAWSAGQLNTEAFF. The CDR3 DNA reads as TGTGCCTGGAGCGCTGGACAGCTTAACACTGAAGCTTTCTTT.

The chain couples TRBV28 to TRBJ2-7; a possible D gene is TRBD2 (5 bases). V lost 5 bases and J lost 2, with 16 bases in between. The length of the CDR3 is 15 residues. Germline V gene sequence: CDR1 MDHEN, CDR2 SYDVKM. The CDR3 spells CASSPLDFLTYEQYF. In nucleotides, the CDR3 is TGTGCCAGCAGTCCCCTGGACTTCCTGACCTACGAGCAGTACTTC.

This clone was seen once. The chain has TRBV5-1 and TRBJ2-1, with a tentative D call TRBD1 (6 bases). Germline V gives CDR1 SGHRS, CDR2 YFSETQ. This CDR3 is built from 13 residues. Trimming took 1 base from V and 6 from J, leaving 8 bases between them. The CDR3 DNA reads TGCGCCAGCAGCTTGACAGGGATCAATGAGCAGTTCTTC. Its protein is CASSLTGINEQFF.

The table lists this clone with a few counts. The rearrangement joins TRBV7-2 to TRBJ2-7; TRBD2 matches at 7 bases. The CDR3 runs 12 residues. V lost 1 base, J lost 12 bases, and 6 bases stayed unmatched. The germline V gene encodes CDR1 SGHTA and CDR2 FQGNSA. DNA of the CDR3: TGTGCCAGCAGCTTAGAACGGGGGGTGCGGTACTTC. It yields the protein CASSLERGVRYF.

The chain is built from TRBV6-4 and TRBJ2-7, with TRBD1 as a possible D gene (6 bases). CDR1 and CDR2 (germline): MRHNA, SNTAGT. The length of the CDR3 is 13 residues. The V and J ends lost 4 bases and 4 bases respectively, with 11 bases between them. The DNA for the CDR3 is TGTGCCAGCAGTGGGAAACAGGGATACGAGCAGTACTTC. Encoded protein: CASSGKQGYEQYF.

The rearrangement joins TRBV6-5 to TRBJ1-2; D is possibly TRBD1 (5 bases). Germline V gene lookup returns CDR1 MNHEY and CDR2 SVGAGI. Trimming took off 5 bases at V and 7 bases at J, with 17 bases between the two ends. This CDR3 comprises 14 residues. The chain's CDR3 is CASSRQISGGGYTF. For the CDR3, the DNA is TGTGCCAGCAGTCGACAGATTTCGGGAGGTGGCTACACCTTC.

V usage is TRBV7-9 and J usage is TRBJ1-1, with 9 positions matching TRBD1. V lost 3 bases to trimming and J lost 5 bases; unmatched junction nucleotides: 1. The germline V gene has CDR1 SEHNR and CDR2 FQNEAQ (reference sequence). This CDR3 region has 13 residues. The CDR3 spells CASSLDRGTEAFF. The CDR3 DNA sequence: TGTGCCAGCAGCTTGGACAGGGGAACTGAAGCTTTCTTT.

The rearrangement links TRBV6-5 to TRBJ2-5; no firm D call. From germline, CDR1 is MNHEY and CDR2 SVGAGI. The V and J ends lost 5 bases and 5 bases respectively, with 6 bases between them. CDR3 length equals 11 residues. CDR3 in DNA: TGTGCCAGCAGTCAAGGGGAGACCCAGTACTTC. Translated: CASSQGETQYF.

Only one count was recorded for this clone. V is TRBV28 and J is TRBJ1-2; possibly TRBD1 for D (6 bases). With 4 bases removed from V and 7 bases from J, the gap between germline ends came to 13 bases. Germline CDR1 MDHEN, CDR2 SYDVKM. The CDR3 is made up of 13 amino acids. The CDR3 sequence is CASSSQGRGGYTF. The CDR3 bases are TGTGCCAGCAGTTCACAGGGCCGTGGTGGCTACACCTTC.

The J gene is TRBJ1-1, the V gene TRBV5-1; tentative D call: TRBD1 (5 bases). Trimming removed 4 bases at V and 1 base at J, with 14 bases between. From germline, CDR1 is SGHRS and CDR2 YFSETQ. This CDR3 region has 15 residues. The CDR3 region has the DNA TGCGCCAGCAGCCCGTCTCAGGGTACGAACACTGAAGCTTTCTTT. Protein sequence: CASSPSQGTNTEAFF.

A single count supports this clone. This chain connects TRBV4-1 to TRBJ2-2, with TRBD2 matching over 10 bases. V was pared by 0 bases and J by 5 bases, with 9 bases of the junction left unmatched. Germline V gene data show CDR1 as MGHRA and CDR2 as YSYEKL. The length of the CDR3 is 18 residues. The CDR3 DNA reads TGCGCCAGCAGCCAAGATTTTGCGGTAGCGGGAGGAACCGGGGAGCTGTTTTTT. This codes for CASSQDFAVAGGTGELFF.

This clone has a single count. The chain couples TRBV10-1 to TRBJ2-4; D ambiguous. The CDR3 spans 16 residues. Trimming took 3 bases from V and 1 from J, leaving 13 bases between them. Germline V gives CDR1 WNHNN, CDR2 SYGVQD (reference sequence). The CDR3 loop reads CASSDWQPGAKNIQYF. The CDR3 coding sequence is TGCGCCAGCAGTGACTGGCAGCCCGGGGCCAAAAACATTCAGTACTTC.

The CDR3 protein is CASSPDRGGTYEQYF. The CDR3 nucleotides read TGTGCCAGCAGTCCGGACAGGGGGGGGACCTACGAGCAGTACTTC. V is TRBV6-5 and J is TRBJ2-7; 10 nucleotides agree with TRBD1. Germline V gene data show CDR1 as MNHEY and CDR2 as SVGAGI. CDR3 length equals 15 residues. J was trimmed by 2 bases and V by 5 bases; bases with no gene match: 6.

The chain is built from TRBV27 and TRBJ2-7, with D possibly TRBD2 on 6 matching bases. Germline values: CDR1 MNHEY, CDR2 SMNVEV (reference sequence). Trimming shortened V by 6 bases and J by 4 bases, and 16 bases separated the two germline ends. This CDR3 is 14 amino acids long. The CDR3 region has the DNA TGTGCCAGCAGCGCGATCGGGGGAAATTACGAGCAGTACTTC. Amino acids: CASSAIGGNYEQYF.

J is TRBJ1-3 and V is TRBV28; the D is unclear. This CDR3 region has 16 residues. The V gene's germline CDR1 is MDHEN and CDR2 SYDVKM. V gave up 2 bases and J gave up 3 bases, with 14 bases separating them. CDR3 amino acids: CASSLGRLIGGNTIYF. The CDR3 bases are TGTGCCAGCAGTTTAGGGCGCTTAATCGGTGGAAACACCATATATTTT.

The V call is TRBV11-1, the J call TRBJ1-2, with 7 bases lining up with TRBD1. J was trimmed by 8 bases and V by 5 bases; bases with no gene match: 8. This CDR3 comprises 13 residues. Germline loops: CDR1 SGHAT, CDR2 FQDESV (reference sequence). CDR3: CASSSDRVGGYTF. The DNA for the CDR3 is TGTGCCAGCAGCAGCGACAGGGTGGGAGGCTACACCTTC.

V gene TRBV7-2 combines with J gene TRBJ2-2; D is possibly TRBD2 (5 bases). Trimming left V 5 bases short and J 1 base short, with 14 bases between. The CDR3 length is 16 residues. The germline V gene has CDR1 SGHTA and CDR2 FQGNSA. CDR3 nucleotide sequence: TGTGCCAGCAGCCCTCTGTTGGGAGTGAACACCGGGGAGCTGTTTTTT. Encoded protein: CASSPLLGVNTGELFF.

The chain recombines TRBV10-3 with TRBJ2-1; D may be TRBD1 (6 bases). This CDR3 has 15 amino acids. V dropped 5 bases and J dropped 1 base, with 12 bases sitting between them. The germline V gene has CDR1 ENHRY and CDR2 SYGVKD. The chain's CDR3 is CAISSGAHSYNEQFF. The CDR3 DNA reads as TGTGCCATCAGTTCAGGGGCCCATTCCTACAATGAGCAGTTCTTC.

V usage is TRBV23-1 and J usage is TRBJ2-6, with D possibly matching TRBD1 (5 bases). TRBV23-1 is an ORF, with its function uncertain. The CDR3 runs 21 residues. Trimming took off 0 bases at V and 0 bases at J, with 21 bases between the two ends. CDR3 in amino acids: CASSQSQDSKTKSSGANVLTF. The CDR3, as DNA: TGCGCCAGCAGTCAATCGCAAGACAGTAAAACTAAGAGCTCTGGGGCCAACGTCCTGACTTTC.

This chain joins TRBV7-3 and TRBJ2-1; 8 bases align to TRBD2. Trimming at V came to 3 bases and at J to 0 bases, leaving 4 bases not matched to a gene. This CDR3 spans 16 amino acids. Germline V gene sequence: CDR1 SGHTA, CDR2 FQGTGA. The CDR3 spells CASSFAGGSSYNEQFF. As DNA, the CDR3 is TGTGCCAGCAGCTTCGCGGGGGGAAGCTCCTACAATGAGCAGTTCTTC.